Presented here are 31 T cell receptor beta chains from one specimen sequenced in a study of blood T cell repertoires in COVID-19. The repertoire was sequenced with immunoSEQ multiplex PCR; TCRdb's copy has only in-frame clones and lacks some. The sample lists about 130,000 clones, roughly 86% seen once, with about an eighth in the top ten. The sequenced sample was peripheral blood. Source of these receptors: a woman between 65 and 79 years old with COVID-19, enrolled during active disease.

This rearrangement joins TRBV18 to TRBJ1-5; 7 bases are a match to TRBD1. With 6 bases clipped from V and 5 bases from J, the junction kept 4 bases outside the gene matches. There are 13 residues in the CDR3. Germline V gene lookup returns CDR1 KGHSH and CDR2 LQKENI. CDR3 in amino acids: CASSPDRDQPQHF. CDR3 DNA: TGTGCCAGCTCGCCCGACAGGGATCAGCCCCAGCATTTT.

The CDR3 sequence: CASSDEEVVGNQPQHF. In DNA, the CDR3 is TGTGCCAGCAGTGACGAGGAGGTCGTCGGCAATCAGCCCCAGCATTTT. V usage is TRBV6-4 and J usage is TRBJ1-5, with no clear D. Trimming cost V 2 bases and J 2 bases, with 13 bases left between them. Per germline, CDR1 MRHNA and CDR2 SNTAGT. The CDR3 contains 16 residues.

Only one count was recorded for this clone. In DNA form, the CDR3 reads TGTGCCACCAGTGACGGACAGAAAAGTGGCTACACCTTC. Translating gives CATSDGQKSGYTF. The chain has TRBV24-1 and TRBJ1-2; D is possibly TRBD1 (6 bases). This CDR3 spans 13 amino acids. Germline CDR1 reads KGHDR; CDR2 reads SFDVKD. V was trimmed by 4 bases and J by 7 bases, leaving 12 bases between them.

CDR3 protein: CASTQQGSNEQYF. CDR3 DNA: TGTGCCAGCACGCAACAGGGGTCAAACGAGCAGTACTTC. The chain carries TRBV25-1 and TRBJ2-7; 7 bases line up with TRBD1. CDR3 length equals 13 residues. Germline CDR1 and CDR2: MGHDK and SYGVNS. Trimming cost V 7 bases and J 5 bases; bases outside gene matches: 8.

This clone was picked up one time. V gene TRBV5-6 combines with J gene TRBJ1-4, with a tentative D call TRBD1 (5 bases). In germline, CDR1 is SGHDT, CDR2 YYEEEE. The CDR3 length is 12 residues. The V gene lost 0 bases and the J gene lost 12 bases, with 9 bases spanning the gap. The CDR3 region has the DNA TGTGCCAGCAGCTTGGCCGGGGGGGAACTGTTTTTT. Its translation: CASSLAGGELFF.

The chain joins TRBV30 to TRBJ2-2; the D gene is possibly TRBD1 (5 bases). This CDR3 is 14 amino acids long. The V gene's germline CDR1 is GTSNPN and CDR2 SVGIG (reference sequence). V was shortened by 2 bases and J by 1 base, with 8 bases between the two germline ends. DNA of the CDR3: TGTGCCTGGAGTACAGGTTTGAACACCGGGGAGCTGTTTTTT. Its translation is CAWSTGLNTGELFF. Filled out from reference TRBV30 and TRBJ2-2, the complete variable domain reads SQTIHQWPATLVQPVGSPLSLECTVEGTSNPNLYWYRQAAGRGLQLLFYSVGIGQISSEVPQNLSASRPQDRQFILSSKKLLLSDSGFYLCAWSTGLNTGELFFGEGSRLTVL.

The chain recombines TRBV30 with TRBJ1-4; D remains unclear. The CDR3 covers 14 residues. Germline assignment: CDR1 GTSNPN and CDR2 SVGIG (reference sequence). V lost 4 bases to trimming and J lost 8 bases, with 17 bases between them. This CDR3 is CAWTGGGRGEKLFF. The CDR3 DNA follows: TGTGCCTGGACCGGTGGTGGCCGAGGCGAAAAACTGTTTTTT.

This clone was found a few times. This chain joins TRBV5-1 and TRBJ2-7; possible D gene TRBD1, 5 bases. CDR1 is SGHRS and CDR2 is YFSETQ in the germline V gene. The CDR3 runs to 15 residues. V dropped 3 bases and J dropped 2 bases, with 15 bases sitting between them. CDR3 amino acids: CASSSEQAVPYEQYF. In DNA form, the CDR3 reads TGCGCCAGCAGCTCGGAACAGGCCGTACCCTACGAGCAGTACTTC.

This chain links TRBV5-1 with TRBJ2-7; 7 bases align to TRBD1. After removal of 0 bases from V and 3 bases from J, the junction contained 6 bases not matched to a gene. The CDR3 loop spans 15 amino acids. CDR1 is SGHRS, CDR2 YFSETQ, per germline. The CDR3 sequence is CASSLGQGVYYEQYF. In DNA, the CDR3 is TGCGCCAGCAGCTTGGGCCAGGGGGTGTACTACGAGCAGTACTTC.

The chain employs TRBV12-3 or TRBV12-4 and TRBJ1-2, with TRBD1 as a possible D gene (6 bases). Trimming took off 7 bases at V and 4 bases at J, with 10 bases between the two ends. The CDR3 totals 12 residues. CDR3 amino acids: CASTSQGYGYTF. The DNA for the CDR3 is TGTGCCAGCACCTCACAGGGCTATGGCTACACCTTC.

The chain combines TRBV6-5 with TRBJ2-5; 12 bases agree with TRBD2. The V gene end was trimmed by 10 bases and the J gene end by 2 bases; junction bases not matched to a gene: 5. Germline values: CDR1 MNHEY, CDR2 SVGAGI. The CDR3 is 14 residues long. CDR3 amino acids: CATNLAGGQETQYF. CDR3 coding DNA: TGTGCCACCAACCTAGCGGGGGGGCAAGAGACCCAGTACTTC.

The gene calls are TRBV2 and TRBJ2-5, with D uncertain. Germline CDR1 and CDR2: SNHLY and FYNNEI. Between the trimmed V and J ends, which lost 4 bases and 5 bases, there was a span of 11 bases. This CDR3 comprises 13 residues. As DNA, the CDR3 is TGTGCCAGCAGTGCCGCGCGGCGGGAGACCCAGTACTTC. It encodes CASSAARRETQYF.

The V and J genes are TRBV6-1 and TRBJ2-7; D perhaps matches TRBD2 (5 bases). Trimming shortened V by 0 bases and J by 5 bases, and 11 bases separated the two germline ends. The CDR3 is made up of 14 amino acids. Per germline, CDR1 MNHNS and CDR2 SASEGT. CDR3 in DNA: TGTGCCAGCAGTGAAGCGCGCAGGCGGGACGAGCAGTACTTC. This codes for CASSEARRRDEQYF.

CDR3 protein: CASSPDLGHNTEAFF. The CDR3 region has the DNA TGTGCCAGCAGCCCCGACCTTGGACACAACACTGAAGCTTTCTTT. The chain carries TRBV5-6 and TRBJ1-1, with TRBD1 as a possible D gene (5 bases). V gave up 4 bases and J gave up 2 bases, with 15 bases separating them. Germline lookup yields CDR1 SGHDT and CDR2 YYEEEE. This CDR3 has 15 residues.

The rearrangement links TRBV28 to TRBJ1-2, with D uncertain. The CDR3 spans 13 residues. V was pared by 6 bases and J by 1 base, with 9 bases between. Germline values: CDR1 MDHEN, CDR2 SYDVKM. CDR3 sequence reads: CASRSAGNYGYTF. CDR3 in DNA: TGTGCCAGCAGGTCGGCAGGTAACTATGGCTACACCTTC.

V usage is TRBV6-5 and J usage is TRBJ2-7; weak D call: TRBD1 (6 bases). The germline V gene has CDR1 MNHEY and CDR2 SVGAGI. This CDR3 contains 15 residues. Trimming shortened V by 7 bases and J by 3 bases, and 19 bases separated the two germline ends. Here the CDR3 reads CASKKTGSYNYEQYF. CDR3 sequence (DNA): TGTGCCAGCAAAAAGACAGGCAGTTACAACTACGAGCAGTACTTC.

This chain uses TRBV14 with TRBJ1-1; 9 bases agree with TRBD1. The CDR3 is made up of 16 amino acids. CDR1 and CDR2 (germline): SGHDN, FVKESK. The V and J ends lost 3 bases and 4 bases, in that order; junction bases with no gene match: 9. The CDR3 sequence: CASSHRRDRVGTEAFF. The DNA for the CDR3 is TGTGCCAGCAGCCATCGCCGGGACAGGGTAGGCACTGAAGCTTTCTTT.

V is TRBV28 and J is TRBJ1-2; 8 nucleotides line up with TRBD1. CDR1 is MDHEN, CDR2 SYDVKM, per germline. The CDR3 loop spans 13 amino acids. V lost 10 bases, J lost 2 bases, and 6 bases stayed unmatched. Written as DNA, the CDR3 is TGTGCCACCTCTAGGACAGGGAACTATGGCTACACCTTC. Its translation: CATSRTGNYGYTF.

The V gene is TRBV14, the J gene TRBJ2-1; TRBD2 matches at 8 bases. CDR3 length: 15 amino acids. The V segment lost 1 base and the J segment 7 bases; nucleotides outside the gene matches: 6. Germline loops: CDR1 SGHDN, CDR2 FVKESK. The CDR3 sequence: CASSQAYREGNEQFF. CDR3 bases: TGTGCCAGCAGCCAAGCCTATCGGGAGGGGAATGAGCAGTTCTTC.

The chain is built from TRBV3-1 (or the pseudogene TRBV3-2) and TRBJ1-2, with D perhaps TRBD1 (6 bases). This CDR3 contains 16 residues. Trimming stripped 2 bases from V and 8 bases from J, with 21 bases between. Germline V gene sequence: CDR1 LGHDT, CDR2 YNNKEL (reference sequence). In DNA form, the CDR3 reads TGTGCCAGCAGCCAATCTGCAGGGGTCGGATTTCTCGGCTACACCTTC. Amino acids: CASSQSAGVGFLGYTF.

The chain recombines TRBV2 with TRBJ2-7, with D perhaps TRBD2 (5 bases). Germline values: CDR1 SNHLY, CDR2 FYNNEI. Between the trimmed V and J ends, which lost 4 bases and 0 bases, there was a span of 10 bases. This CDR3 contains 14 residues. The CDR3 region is CASSGEISSYEQYF. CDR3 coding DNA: TGTGCCAGCAGTGGGGAGATAAGCTCCTACGAGCAGTACTTC.

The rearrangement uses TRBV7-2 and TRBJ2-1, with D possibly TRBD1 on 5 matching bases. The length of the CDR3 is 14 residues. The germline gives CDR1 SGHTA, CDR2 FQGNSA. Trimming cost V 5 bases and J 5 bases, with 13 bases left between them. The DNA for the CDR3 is TGTGCCAGCAGCCACGACAGTCGAGACAATGAGCAGTTCTTC. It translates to CASSHDSRDNEQFF.

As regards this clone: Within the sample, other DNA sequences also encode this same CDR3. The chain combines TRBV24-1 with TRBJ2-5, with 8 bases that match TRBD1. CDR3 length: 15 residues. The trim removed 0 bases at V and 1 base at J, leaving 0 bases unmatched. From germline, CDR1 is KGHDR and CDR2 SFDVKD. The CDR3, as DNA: TGTGCCACCAGTGATTTGGGGACAGGCCAAGAGACCCAGTACTTC. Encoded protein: CATSDLGTGQETQYF.

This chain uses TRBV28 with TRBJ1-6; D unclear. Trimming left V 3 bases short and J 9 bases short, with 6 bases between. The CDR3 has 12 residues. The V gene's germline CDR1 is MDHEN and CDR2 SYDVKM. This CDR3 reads CASSFSGSPLHF. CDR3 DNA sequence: TGTGCCAGCAGTTTTTCAGGTTCACCCCTCCACTTT.

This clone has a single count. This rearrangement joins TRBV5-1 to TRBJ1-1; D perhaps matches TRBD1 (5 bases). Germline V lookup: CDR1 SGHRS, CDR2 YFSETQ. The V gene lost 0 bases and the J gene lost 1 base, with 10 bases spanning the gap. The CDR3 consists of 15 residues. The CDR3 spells CASSLAGGENTEAFF. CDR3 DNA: TGCGCCAGCAGCTTGGCCGGGGGGGAGAACACTGAAGCTTTCTTT.

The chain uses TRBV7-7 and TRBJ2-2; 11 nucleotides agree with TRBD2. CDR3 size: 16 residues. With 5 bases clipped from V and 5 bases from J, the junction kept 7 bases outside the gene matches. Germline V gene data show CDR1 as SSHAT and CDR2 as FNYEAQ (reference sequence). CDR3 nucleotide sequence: TGTGCCAGCAGCCCCAGACTAGCGGGGACGACCGGGGAGCTGTTTTTT. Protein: CASSPRLAGTTGELFF.

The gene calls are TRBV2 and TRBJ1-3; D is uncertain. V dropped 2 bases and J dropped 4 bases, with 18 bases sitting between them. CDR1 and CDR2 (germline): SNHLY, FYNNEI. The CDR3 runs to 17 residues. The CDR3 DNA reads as TGTGCCAGCAGTGAATTGTCAGGCCGGGGTCTCGGAAACACCATATATTTT. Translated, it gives CASSELSGRGLGNTIYF.

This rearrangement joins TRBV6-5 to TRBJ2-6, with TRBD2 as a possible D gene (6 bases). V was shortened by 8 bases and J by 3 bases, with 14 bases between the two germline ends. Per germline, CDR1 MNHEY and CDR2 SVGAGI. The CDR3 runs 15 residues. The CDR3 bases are TGTGCCAGCTCCCGCGGGAAGGGTGGGGCCAACGTCCTGACTTTC. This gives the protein CASSRGKGGANVLTF.

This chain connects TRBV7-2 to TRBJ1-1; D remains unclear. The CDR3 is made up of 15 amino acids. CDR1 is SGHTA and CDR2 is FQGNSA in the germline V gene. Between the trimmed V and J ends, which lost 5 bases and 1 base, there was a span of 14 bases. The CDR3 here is CASSARKGGNTEAFF. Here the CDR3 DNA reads TGTGCCAGCAGCGCACGAAAGGGAGGGAACACTGAAGCTTTCTTT.

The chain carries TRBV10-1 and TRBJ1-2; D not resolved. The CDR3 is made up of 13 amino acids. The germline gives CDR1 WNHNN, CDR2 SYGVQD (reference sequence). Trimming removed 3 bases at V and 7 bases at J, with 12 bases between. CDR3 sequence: CASSDPGGVGYTF. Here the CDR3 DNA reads TGCGCCAGCAGTGACCCCGGAGGAGTTGGCTACACCTTC.

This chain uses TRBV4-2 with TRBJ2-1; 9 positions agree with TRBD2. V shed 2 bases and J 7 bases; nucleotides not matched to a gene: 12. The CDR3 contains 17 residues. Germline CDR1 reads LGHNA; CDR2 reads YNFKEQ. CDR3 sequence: CASSQPPGGGATNEQFF. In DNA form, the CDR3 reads TGTGCCAGCAGCCAACCACCGGGCGGGGGGGCTACGAATGAGCAGTTCTTC.